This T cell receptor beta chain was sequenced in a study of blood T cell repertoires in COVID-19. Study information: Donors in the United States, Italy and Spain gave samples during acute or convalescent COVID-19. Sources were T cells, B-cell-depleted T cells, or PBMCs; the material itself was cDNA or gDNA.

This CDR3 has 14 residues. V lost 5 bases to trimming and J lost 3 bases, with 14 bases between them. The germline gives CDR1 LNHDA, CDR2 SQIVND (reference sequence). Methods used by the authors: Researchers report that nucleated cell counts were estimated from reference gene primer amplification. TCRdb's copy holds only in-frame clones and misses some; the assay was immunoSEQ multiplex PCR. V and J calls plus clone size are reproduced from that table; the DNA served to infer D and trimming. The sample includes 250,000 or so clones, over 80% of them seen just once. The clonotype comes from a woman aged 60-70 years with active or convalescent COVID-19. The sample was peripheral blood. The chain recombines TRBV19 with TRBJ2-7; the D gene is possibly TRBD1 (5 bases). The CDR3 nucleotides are TGTGCCAGTAGTCCATCCTCCGACAGCTACGAGCAGTACGTC. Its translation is CASSPSSDSYEQYV.